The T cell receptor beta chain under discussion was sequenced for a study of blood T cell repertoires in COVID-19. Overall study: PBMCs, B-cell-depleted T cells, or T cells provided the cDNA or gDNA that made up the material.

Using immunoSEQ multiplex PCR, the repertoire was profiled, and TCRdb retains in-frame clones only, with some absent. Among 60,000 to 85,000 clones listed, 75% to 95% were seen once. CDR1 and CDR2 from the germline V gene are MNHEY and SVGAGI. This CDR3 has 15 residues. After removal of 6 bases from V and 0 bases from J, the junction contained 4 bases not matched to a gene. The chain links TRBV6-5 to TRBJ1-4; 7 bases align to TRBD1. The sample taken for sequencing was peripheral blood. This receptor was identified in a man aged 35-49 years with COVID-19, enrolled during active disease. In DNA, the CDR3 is TGTGCCAGCAGGACAGGGCCCACAACTAATGAAAAACTGTTTTTT. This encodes CASRTGPTTNEKLFF.